This is a list of T cell receptor beta chains from one sample in a study of blood T cell repertoires in COVID-19. TCRdb's copy holds only in-frame clones and misses some; the assay was immunoSEQ multiplex PCR. The table records 150,000 to 200,000 clones, approximately 89% of them present only once. Sequencing was done on a sample of PBMCs or T cells enriched from blood (not recorded which). The receptors were sampled from a man aged 35 to 55 who had recovered from COVID-19. The CDR3 runs from the conserved cysteine through the conserved F or W. D genes are given only for firm matches. Only part of the rows carry a size: once, few, many, or a class if the clone is expanded.

clone size	V gene	J gene	D gene	CDR3 DNA	CDR3 protein
.	TRBV7-6	TRBJ1-2	TRBD1	TGTGCCAGCAGTTCCACTGTGGGGGACAGACGGAACTATGGCTACACCTTC	CASSSTVGDRRNYGYTF
few	TRBV21-1	TRBJ1-1	.	TGTGCCAGCAGCAAAGCAGCCAGGGGATCAATAAACACTGAAGCTTTCTTT	CASSKAARGSINTEAFF
.	TRBV30	TRBJ2-7	.	TGTGCCTGGAGACGAGGCCCAGGGGAGAACTACGAGCAGTACTTC	CAWRRGPGENYEQYF
.	TRBV18	TRBJ1-1	.	TGTGCCAGCTCACCACCGGGCGGGACTGAAGCTTTCTTT	CASSPPGGTEAFF
.	TRBV5-1	TRBJ2-7	TRBD2	TGCGCCAGCAGCCTACTAGCGGGAGAGAGGTACGAGCAGTACTTC	CASSLLAGERYEQYF
.	TRBV6-5	TRBJ1-2	.	TGTGCCAGCACCCCGAGCACCACAGCCCGCTACACCTTC	CASTPSTTARYTF
.	TRBV5-8	TRBJ1-1	.	TGTGCCAGCCAGTGGAACACTGAAGCTTTCTTT	CASQWNTEAFF
.	TRBV3-1/TRBV3-2	TRBJ2-3	.	TGTGCCAGCAGCGCCTCTCCCGGGACAACAGTTTCAGATACGCAGTATTTT	CASSASPGTTVSDTQYF
.	TRBV10-3	TRBJ2-5	.	TGTGCCATCAGTGAGCCCTCCGCGGTCCGAGCAGAGACCCAGTACTTC	CAISEPSAVRAETQYF
.	TRBV6-1	TRBJ1-4	.	TGTGCCAGCAGTGGGCATGACAGGAAACAAACAACTAATGAAAAACTGTTTTTT	CASSGHDRKQTTNEKLFF
.	TRBV28	TRBJ1-1	TRBD1	TGTGCCAGCAGTTTCCCAACTACAGGGGCCGGAGCTTTCTTT	CASSFPTTGAGAFF
many	TRBV6-5	TRBJ1-4	TRBD1	TGTGCCAGCAGGGCAGGGGGCGCTAGGAAGGAAAAACTGTTTTTT	CASRAGGARKEKLFF
.	TRBV27	TRBJ1-6	TRBD1	TGTGCCAGCAGAGGGACAGGGGTAACCTATAATTCACCCCTCCACTTT	CASRGTGVTYNSPLHF
.	TRBV29-1	TRBJ2-1	TRBD1	TGCAGCGTTCCTGACGGGACAGGGGGCAACAATGAGCAGTTCTTC	CSVPDGTGGNNEQFF
once	TRBV12-3/TRBV12-4	TRBJ2-5	TRBD2	TGTGCCAGCAGTGGTAGCGGGATGGAGACCCAGTACTTC	CASSGSGMETQYF
.	TRBV7-9	TRBJ2-1	.	TGTGCCAGCAGCGGGACCACTAGCATCCGAAGTAGTGAGCAGTTCTTC	CASSGTTSIRSSEQFF
few	TRBV18	TRBJ1-1	TRBD1	TGTGCCAGCTCCCAAAAATCCCCCTCACAGGGGGGCACTGAAGCTTTCTTT	CASSQKSPSQGGTEAFF
.	TRBV9	TRBJ2-2	TRBD2	TGTGCCAGCCGGGCTAGCGGGTTGAACACCGGGGAGCTGTTTTTT	CASRASGLNTGELFF
.	TRBV2	TRBJ1-5	.	TGTGCCAGCAGTGAAGGGCACAATCAGCCCCAGCATTTT	CASSEGHNQPQHF
.	TRBV28	TRBJ1-2	.	TGTGCCAGCAGTTTAGAGGGCCCATATGGCTACACCTTC	CASSLEGPYGYTF
.	TRBV7-6	TRBJ1-6	TRBD1	TGTGCCAGCAGCCCGGACAGGGTGGAGAGACCCCTCCACTTT	CASSPDRVERPLHF
.	TRBV19	TRBJ1-2	.	TGTGCCAGTAGTCCCAGGGATTATGGCTACACCTTC	CASSPRDYGYTF
.	TRBV11-3	TRBJ1-1	TRBD1	TGTGCCAGCAGCGCCAACAGGGGTGAAGCTTTCTTT	CASSANRGEAFF
.	TRBV20-1	TRBJ1-5	.	TGCAGTGCTAGTGATTTGCGGGCTGGTCAGCCCCAGCATTTT	CSASDLRAGQPQHF
.	TRBV5-6	TRBJ2-7	.	TGTGCCAGCAGCTTGGTTGCCGGGGTTTGGTACGAGCAGTACTTC	CASSLVAGVWYEQYF
.	TRBV30	TRBJ1-3	.	TGTGCCTGGAGTGGCCCCTCGGGGGGAAACACCATATATTTT	CAWSGPSGGNTIYF
.	TRBV7-3	TRBJ1-1	.	TGTGCCAGCAGCCCCTCTGGGGGCAGTAACACTGAAGCTTTCTTT	CASSPSGGSNTEAFF
.	TRBV3-1/TRBV3-2	TRBJ1-5	TRBD1	TGTGCCAGCAGCGCTACAGGGGATCAGCCCCAGCATTTT	CASSATGDQPQHF
.	TRBV5-6	TRBJ1-2	TRBD1	TGTGCCAGCAGCCTGACCAGGGGACAGGGCAGGAACTATGGCTACACCTTC	CASSLTRGQGRNYGYTF
few	TRBV25-1	TRBJ2-7	TRBD1	TGTGCCAGCACCGCACCGGGACAGGCATTACGCGAGCAGTACTTC	CASTAPGQALREQYF
.	TRBV28	TRBJ1-3	.	TGTGCCAGCAATACAGGGAAAGATGGAAACACCATATATTTT	CASNTGKDGNTIYF
.	TRBV15	TRBJ2-1	.	TGTGCCACCAGCAGGTGGGGGGTCGATGAGCAGTTCTTC	CATSRWGVDEQFF
.	TRBV12-3/TRBV12-4	TRBJ2-3	.	TGTGCCAGCGGGGCCCACCCAGATACGCAGTATTTT	CASGAHPDTQYF
.	TRBV28	TRBJ1-2	.	TGTGCCAGCATGGCAGGGCAAGGCTACACCTTC	CASMAGQGYTF
.	TRBV4-1	TRBJ1-1	.	TGCGCCAGCAGCCTTCAGGGTGAAGCTTTCTTT	CASSLQGEAFF
.	TRBV4-1	TRBJ1-3	.	TGCGCCAGCAGCCAAGTCGACTACTCTGGAAACACCATATATTTT	CASSQVDYSGNTIYF
.	TRBV7-9	TRBJ1-5	.	TGTGCCAGCGGCGGTACGAATTTCCCACACCAGCATTTT	CASGGTNFPHQHF
.	TRBV28	TRBJ1-2	TRBD1	TGTGCCAGCAGTGGAAACAGGGGTGGCTACACCTTC	CASSGNRGGYTF
.	TRBV24-1	TRBJ1-2	.	TGTGCCACCAGTGATCAAACAGCTAACTATGGCTACACCTTC	CATSDQTANYGYTF
.	TRBV6-4	TRBJ2-3	TRBD2	TGTGCCAGCAGTGACCTAGCGGGGGGAGATACGCAGTATTTT	CASSDLAGGDTQYF
.	TRBV21-1	TRBJ2-7	.	TGTGCCAGCAGCAAAATTCCTTCCTGGGGAAACAGGGATCCATTAATCTACGAGCAGTACTTC	CASSKIPSWGNRDPLIYEQYF
once	TRBV9	TRBJ2-1	TRBD1	TGTGCCAGCAGCGTTCAAGCCTCAACAGGGGTGGAGCAGTTCTTC	CASSVQASTGVEQFF
.	TRBV10-3	TRBJ1-1	.	TGTGCCACCAGGGACAAGGGGGTGGGGAACACTGAAGCTTTCTTT	CATRDKGVGNTEAFF
.	TRBV4-1	TRBJ1-2	.	TGCGCCAGCAGCCAAGACTTTCAGTCGGACATCTATGGCTACACCTTC	CASSQDFQSDIYGYTF
.	TRBV6-5	TRBJ1-2	.	TGTGCCAGCAGTTACGGGTCATCAGGGGTTGGCTACACCTTC	CASSYGSSGVGYTF
.	TRBV30	TRBJ1-2	.	TGTGCCTGGTTTCAGGTAAACTATGGCTACACCTTC	CAWFQVNYGYTF
.	TRBV11-2	TRBJ2-7	.	TGTGCCAGCAGCTTATCGGTCCAGGGCTACGAGCAGTACTTC	CASSLSVQGYEQYF
once	TRBV5-8	TRBJ2-3	.	TGTGCCAGCAGTTCACTAGCCACAGATACGCAGTATTTT	CASSSLATDTQYF